This T cell receptor beta chain was recovered during a study of T-cell memory formation after mild COVID-19. Study information: The study found TCR clusters largely donor specific. The study, taken as a whole, reports: Some clones that responded were present in memory (sampled pre-infection), which suggests cross-reactive memory joined. Clones contracting across day 15 to 85 had a balanced CD4/CD8 profile; later expanding clones leaned CD4+.

The CDR3 is 16 residues long. CDR1 SGHTA and CDR2 FQGNSA come from the germline V gene. The V segment lost 3 bases and the J segment 0 bases; nucleotides outside the gene matches: 4. This clonotype has only a few counts. Antigen: not known. TCRdb independently ran MiXCR on the 5' RACE reads; one entry per CDR3 protein. This sample has around 310,000 distinct CDR3 sequences; around an eighth occur once, and the top ten carry under 25%. What was sequenced was PBMCs or a T cell subset sorted from them (not recorded which). The J gene is TRBJ2-1, the V gene TRBV7-2; 8 positions agree with TRBD2. The sequence came from a man younger than 35 who had mild COVID-19 (a few samples of this study predate the infection). Cell type and time point are not known. DNA for the CDR3: TGTGCCAGCAGCTTCAGCGGGGGTAACTCCTACAATGAGCAGTTCTTC. Translation: CASSFSGGNSYNEQFF.